The present TCR beta chain was sequenced within a study of blood T cell repertoires in COVID-19. Overall study: Samples representing acute and convalescent COVID-19 were sourced from the United States, Italy and Spain.

Cohort allocation depended upon clinical history that participants reported. People in the exposed group encountered a COVID-19 case within 2 weeks before entering the study. Authors' data handling: Nucleated cell counts were estimated from reference gene primer amplification. The data were produced by immunoSEQ multiplex PCR, yet TCRdb's version contains in-frame clones alone and is incomplete. V and J calls plus clone size are reproduced from that table; the DNA served to infer D and trimming. Among 130,000 to 150,000 clones listed, roughly 84% were seen once. Germline CDR1 is SEHNR and CDR2 is FQNEAQ (reference sequence). The germline V and J ends were trimmed by 5 bases and 4 bases, with 15 bases remaining between them. The CDR3 has 14 residues.

The sample was PBMCs or T cells enriched from blood (not recorded which). The TCR sequence derives from a woman aged 45-65 years who had been exposed to COVID-19. The chain employs TRBV7-9 and TRBJ2-7; weak D call: TRBD1 (5 bases). In DNA, the CDR3 is TGTGCCAGCAGCCCAGAAGGGTCAGGGTACGAGCAGTACTTC. Translation: CASSPEGSGYEQYF.